Listed here is a single TCR beta chain. What it binds is not known. PCR primers comprised 60 Vbeta and 13 Jbeta primers. Data came from immunoSEQ multiplex PCR; TCRdb stores just in-frame clones and leaves some out. Among some 170,000 clones listed, more than 65% were seen once. This record comes from a study of cytomegalovirus exposure and HLA in healthy donors. Study-wide results and limits: In a later analysis, most CMV-associated TCR beta chains appeared HLA-restricted. In a later analysis, at a false discovery rate of 0.05, approximately 18,000 TCR beta sequences were associated with HLA alleles. CMV serostatus was the sole immune exposure data available.

CDR1 and CDR2 from the germline V gene are SEHNR and FQNEAQ (reference sequence). The J segment lost 5 bases and the V segment lost 4 bases, leaving 11 bases of the junction unmatched. The length of the CDR3 is 16 residues. Although they were nominally healthy when sampled, donors likely had unrecorded immune exposures. Material for sequencing was PBMCs. V usage is TRBV7-9 and J usage is TRBJ2-1; 7 nucleotides agree with TRBD1. This sequence was found in a woman in her thirties in good health and CMV-seronegative. CDR3 DNA sequence: TGTGCCAGCAGCTCAGAACCGGGACAGAATAACAATGAGCAGTTCTTC. This sequence encodes CASSSEPGQNNNEQFF.